This TCR beta chain was profiled in a study of cytomegalovirus exposure and HLA in healthy donors. The PCR contained 60 Vbeta and 13 Jbeta primers. Sequencing used immunoSEQ multiplex PCR; TCRdb keeps in-frame clones, though not all of them. The sample contains about 130,000 clones, 75% to 90% of which appear only once. Each donor was healthy, and each was a bone marrow donor. This CDR3 has 16 residues. Trimming removed 3 bases from V and 4 bases from J; junction bases left unmatched: 12. Germline V gene sequence: CDR1 KGHSH, CDR2 LQKENI. The origin of this receptor is a woman between 35 and 50 years old in good health and CMV-seropositive. Sequencing input: PBMCs. The chain is built from TRBV18 and TRBJ2-7; 7 bases map to TRBD2. In nucleotides, the CDR3 is TGTGCCAGCTCACCTACCGGACTAGGTTCTGTGTACGAGCAGTACTTC. Protein: CASSPTGLGSVYEQYF. Looking up the rest from reference TRBV18 and TRBJ2-7 gives the full variable domain: NAGVMQNPRHLVRRRGQEARLRCSPMKGHSHVYWYRQLPEEGLKFMVYLQKENIIDESGMPKERFSAEFPKEGPSILRIQQVVRGDSAAYFCASSPTGLGSVYEQYFGPGTRLTVT.